This T cell receptor beta chain emerged from a study of post-analysis software for immune sequencing data. About this clonotype itself: The antigen is not known.

Findings and caveats of the study: Normalized Chao1 diversity was significantly lower in multiple sclerosis patients than in controls.

TCR beta cDNA libraries had unique molecular identifiers. The T cell input of roughly 0.9 to 11 million gave approximately 500,000 cDNA molecules. A single record per CDR3 protein comes from TCRdb applying MiXCR to the PCR reads. This sample has a few hundred thousand distinct CDR3 sequences, with roughly 45% found just once. The clonotype comes from a girl aged 5-17 years with multiple sclerosis. The sequenced sample was blood.

CDR3 bases: TGCGCCAGCAGCTTGTCCCCACGTGGTAACACCGGGGAGCTGTTTTTT. It yields the protein CASSLSPRGNTGELFF. The rearrangement uses TRBV5-1 and TRBJ2-2; D gene unclear. The CDR3 contains 16 residues. From germline, CDR1 is SGHRS and CDR2 YFSETQ. V was trimmed by 1 base and J by 2 bases, leaving 12 bases between them.